The 4 T cell receptor beta chains reported below all come from one sample, sequenced in a study of T cell responses to AZD1222 COVID-19 vaccine. Assay: immunoSEQ multiplex PCR; the TCRdb copy retains only in-frame clones and omits some. The sample contains some 84,000 clones, approximately 86% of which appear only once. The sample consisted of peripheral blood, taken on day 0 of AZD1222 vaccination. The receptors here all came from an adult in good health.

The rearrangement links TRBV18 to TRBJ2-3, with TRBD2 identical over 15 bases. CDR3 length: 17 residues. V gave up 8 bases and J gave up 0 bases; unmatched junction bases: 6. The V gene's germline CDR1 is KGHSH and CDR2 LQKENI. CDR3 sequence: CASRTGTSGGSTDTQYF. The CDR3 nucleotides read TGTGCCAGCAGAACCGGGACTAGCGGGGGGAGCACAGATACGCAGTATTTT.

This CDR3 reads CASSPLGTGGHEQYF. The CDR3, as DNA: TGTGCCAGCTCACCACTTGGGACAGGGGGGCACGAGCAGTACTTC. The chain combines TRBV18 with TRBJ2-7; 11 bases agree with TRBD1. Germline CDR1 reads KGHSH; CDR2 reads LQKENI. This CDR3 spans 15 amino acids. V was clipped by 1 base and J by 5 bases; unmatched bases: 4.

The chain employs TRBV29-1 and TRBJ2-3; maybe TRBD2 (7 bases). This CDR3 is built from 13 residues. The germline CDR1 and CDR2 sequences are SQVTM and ANQGSEA. V shed 8 bases and J shed 4 bases, with 16 bases lying between them. CDR3 sequence: CSSKGGQADTQYF. DNA for the CDR3: TGCAGCTCTAAGGGGGGGCAAGCAGATACGCAGTATTTT.

This clone was seen only a few times. The genes are TRBV7-7 and TRBJ2-7; 7 nucleotides agree with TRBD1. V was clipped by 2 bases and J by 5 bases; unmatched bases: 9. CDR3 size: 15 residues. From germline, CDR1 is SSHAT and CDR2 FNYEAQ (reference sequence). CDR3 sequence reads: CASSLSNRGVNEQYF. The CDR3 nucleotides read TGTGCCAGCAGCTTAAGTAACAGGGGCGTCAACGAGCAGTACTTC.